This is a list of T cell receptor beta chains from one sample in a study of OX40 agonist ivuxolimab in advanced cancers. Some clones are missing from TCRdb's copy, which holds only in-frame ones; the method was immunoSEQ multiplex PCR. Of roughly 62,000 clones listed, roughly 84% were seen once; the top ten hold approximately 2.4%. Sequenced material: CD4+ or CD8+ T cells sorted from blood, taken in a trial of the OX40 agonist ivuxolimab. These receptors were obtained from an adult with an advanced solid tumor such as melanoma, head and neck, liver or kidney cancer. The CDR3 runs from the conserved cysteine through the conserved F or W. The D gene is left open where the match is weak. Clone size is shown for a subset of rows, as once, few, many or a class of expanded clone.

>-|13|TRBJ1-2|TRBV9|-
TGTGCCAGCAGCGCGGACGGAACCTATGGCTACACCTTC
CASSADGTYGYTF
>TRBD2|12|TRBJ2-3|TRBV29-1|once
TGCAGCGGAAGCGGGGGGGCCGGTACGCAGTATTTT
CSGSGGAGTQYF
>-|14|TRBJ1-2|TRBV19|-
TGTGCCAGTAGTATTTCGGGGAATAACTATGGCTACACCTTC
CASSISGNNYGYTF
>TRBD1|16|TRBJ2-2|TRBV9|-
TGTGCCAGCAGCGAGCCGGGACAGGGGAACACCGGGGAGCTGTTTTTT
CASSEPGQGNTGELFF
>-|13|TRBJ1-2|TRBV9|few
TGTGCCAGCAGCACCCCTCCAGGGGCCGGCTACACCTTC
CASSTPPGAGYTF
>TRBD1|15|TRBJ1-2|TRBV9|-
TGTGCCAGCAGCGTGGGGGGACAGGGATCGGGTGGCTACACCTTC
CASSVGGQGSGGYTF
>-|14|TRBJ1-3|TRBV9|-
TGTGCCAGCAGCGTAGAGGGTACTGGAAACACCATATATTTT
CASSVEGTGNTIYF
>TRBD1|12|TRBJ1-2|TRBV7-2|-
TGTGCCAGCAGCGCGGACAGGCATGGCTACACCTTC
CASSADRHGYTF
>-|17|TRBJ2-2|TRBV7-3|-
TGTGCCAGCAGCTTAATTGGGTCCAGCGGGCTCACCGGGGAGCTGTTTTTT
CASSLIGSSGLTGELFF
>TRBD1|18|TRBJ1-2|TRBV28|-
TGTGCCAGCAGGGGACCTAACAGGGGAGTCCCCCCTAACTATGGCTACACCTTC
CASRGPNRGVPPNYGYTF
>-|15|TRBJ2-1|TRBV7-3|-
TGTGCCAGCAAGGTGGGGGGGCCGAAGGACAATGAGCAGTTCTTC
CASKVGGPKDNEQFF
>-|15|TRBJ2-2|TRBV5-4|-
TGTGCCAGCAGCTTGGGACTAGTAAACACCGGGGAGCTGTTTTTT
CASSLGLVNTGELFF
>-|15|TRBJ1-1|TRBV5-4|-
TGTGCCAGCAGCTTGGTTGGGGGCCCAAACACTGAAGCTTTCTTT
CASSLVGGPNTEAFF
>-|15|TRBJ2-7|TRBV7-6|-
TGTGCCAGCAGCTTAGGGGCAGGGGAGCCCTACGAGCAGTACTTC
CASSLGAGEPYEQYF
>-|16|TRBJ1-5|TRBV19|once
TGTGCCAGTAGTATAAGCGGGCCTCAGGGCAATCAGCCCCAGCATTTT
CASSISGPQGNQPQHF
>-|15|TRBJ2-5|TRBV7-2|-
TGTGCCAGCAGCCACACTACGGAGGTTGGGGAGACCCAGTACTTC
CASSHTTEVGETQYF
>-|13|TRBJ2-1|TRBV7-9|-
TGTGCCAGCAGCTTAGGTCAGTACAATGAGCAGTTCTTC
CASSLGQYNEQFF
>-|17|TRBJ1-1|TRBV10-3|-
TGTGCCATCAGTGCGCCCTTCCAAGGGGGGGCGTACACTGAAGCTTTCTTT
CAISAPFQGGAYTEAFF
>TRBD2|15|TRBJ2-1|TRBV7-2|-
TGTGCCAGCAGCTTAGCTTCGGGGGGTTACAATGAGCAGTTCTTC
CASSLASGGYNEQFF
>TRBD1|16|TRBJ1-1|TRBV6-6|-
TGTGCCAGCACCCTGGGACAGGGGCTTTTTAACACTGAAGCTTTCTTT
CASTLGQGLFNTEAFF
>-|16|TRBJ2-7|TRBV7-2|-
TGTGCCAGCAGCTTGCCCCGGGCAGGGGTTTCCTACGAGCAGTACTTC
CASSLPRAGVSYEQYF
>-|14|TRBJ1-6|TRBV5-1|-
TGCGCCAGCAGCTTGTTGCAAACACCTTCACCCCTCCACTTT
CASSLLQTPSPLHF
>TRBD1|15|TRBJ2-3|TRBV5-1|once
TGCGCCAGCAGCAACGGACAGGGGGTCACAGATACGCAGTATTTT
CASSNGQGVTDTQYF
>-|12|TRBJ1-1|TRBV7-9|-
TGTGCCAGCAGCCCTACTAACACTGAAGCTTTCTTT
CASSPTNTEAFF
>-|16|TRBJ1-2|TRBV11-2|-
TGTGCCAGCAGCCCGGAGGGGCAGAACCAACCCTATGGCTACACCTTC
CASSPEGQNQPYGYTF
>TRBD1|14|TRBJ2-7|TRBV27|-
TGTGCCAGCAGCAGGGACAGGAGCTCCTACGAGCAGTACTTC
CASSRDRSSYEQYF
>-|18|TRBJ1-1|TRBV7-9|-
TGTGCCAGCAGCTTTTTCCCCCCGCCGACGGTATTGAACACTGAAGCTTTCTTT
CASSFFPPPTVLNTEAFF
>TRBD1|14|TRBJ2-5|TRBV9|-
TGTGCCAGCAGCGCCGGGACAGTAGGGGAGACCCAGTACTTC
CASSAGTVGETQYF
>-|12|TRBJ1-2|TRBV29-1|-
TGCAGCGTTGCCGAGGGTAACTATGGCTACACCTTC
CSVAEGNYGYTF
>-|15|TRBJ2-7|TRBV19|-
TGTGCCAGTAGTATAGAAGGGACACCCACCTACGAGCAGTACTTC
CASSIEGTPTYEQYF
>-|15|TRBJ1-1|TRBV5-1|-
TGCGCCAGCAGCTCGGACAGAACGAGTAGAACTGAAGCTTTCTTT
CASSSDRTSRTEAFF
>-|14|TRBJ1-1|TRBV11-2|-
TGTGCCAGCAGCTTAATCCGGACGGACACTGAAGCTTTCTTT
CASSLIRTDTEAFF
>-|15|TRBJ2-1|TRBV5-4|-
TGTGCCAGCAGCCTCGGACTGAAAGTATCCAATGAGCAGTTCTTC
CASSLGLKVSNEQFF
>TRBD1|15|TRBJ1-4|TRBV19|-
TGTGCCAGTAGTATAAAGGGACAGGGGGCTGAAAAACTGTTTTTT
CASSIKGQGAEKLFF
>-|12|TRBJ2-7|TRBV7-2|-
TGTGCCAGCAGCCCCACAGGCTACGAGCAGTACTTC
CASSPTGYEQYF
>TRBD2|13|TRBJ2-2|TRBV6-4|-
TGTGCCAGCAGGGGTGGACTAGCCGGGGAGCTGTTTTTT
CASRGGLAGELFF
>-|16|TRBJ1-1|TRBV6-6|once
TGTGCCAGTTACCGGGACACTCGGGGCTGGAGGTCTGAAGCTTTCTTT
CASYRDTRGWRSEAFF
>-|15|TRBJ2-1|TRBV28|-
TGTGCCAGCAGTCTCTCTGGGGGGGGGCTTGGTGAGCAGTTCTTC
CASSLSGGGLGEQFF
>TRBD2|14|TRBJ2-7|TRBV5-1|few
TGCGCCAGCACTAGGGCGGGGGGGCCGGACGAGCAGTACTTC
CASTRAGGPDEQYF
>-|15|TRBJ2-1|TRBV9|-
TGTGCCAGCAGCGTAGGAGCAGAGCTAATAGTGGAGCAGTTCTTC
CASSVGAELIVEQFF